These 20 T cell receptor beta chains were sequenced from one sample in a study of blood T cell repertoires in COVID-19. Here immunoSEQ multiplex PCR was the method, and the copy in TCRdb shows in-frame clones only, minus some. The sample includes approximately 490,000 clones, 75% to 90% of them seen just once. Sequencing was performed on PBMCs or T cells enriched from blood (not recorded which). The receptors here all came from an older woman who had recovered from COVID-19.

The chain carries TRBV7-8 and TRBJ2-7, with 9 positions matching TRBD2. The CDR3 covers 18 residues. Germline CDR1 SGHVS, CDR2 FQNEAQ. With 1 base clipped from V and 0 bases from J, the junction kept 10 bases outside the gene matches. CDR3 nucleotides: TGTGCCAGCAGCTTAGGGGGCGTGGGACTAGCTAGCTCCTACGAGCAGTACGTC. It is translated as CASSLGGVGLASSYEQYV.

The V call is TRBV9, the J call TRBJ2-2; D perhaps matches TRBD2 (5 bases). The CDR3 loop spans 14 amino acids. Germline lookup yields CDR1 SGDLS and CDR2 YYNGEE. V lost 3 bases and J lost 1, with 7 bases in between. CDR3 sequence reads: CASSGTLNTGELFF. CDR3 nucleotide sequence: TGTGCCAGCAGCGGGACTCTGAACACCGGGGAGCTGTTTTTT.

The chain recombines TRBV5-1 with TRBJ2-5; 12 nucleotides match TRBD1. Germline lookup yields CDR1 SGHRS and CDR2 YFSETQ. J was trimmed by 5 bases and V by 0 bases; bases with no gene match: 5. The CDR3 is 16 residues long. This CDR3 is CASSLAGTGGSETQYF. CDR3 nucleotide sequence: TGCGCCAGCAGCTTGGCCGGGACAGGGGGCTCGGAGACCCAGTACTTC.

The chain links TRBV13 to TRBJ2-1; 10 bases map to TRBD2. Germline CDR1 is PRHDT and CDR2 is FYEKMQ (reference sequence). V was clipped by 0 bases and J by 10 bases; unmatched bases: 3. The CDR3 runs to 14 residues. Here the CDR3 reads CASSLGSGGREQFF. Here the CDR3 DNA reads TGTGCCAGCAGCTTAGGTAGCGGGGGGAGAGAGCAGTTCTTC. The full variable domain, its missing parts supplied by reference TRBV13 and TRBJ2-1, is AAGVIQSPRHLIKEKRETATLKCYPIPRHDTVYWYQQGPGQDPQFLISFYEKMQSDKGSIPDRFSAQQFSDYHSELNMSSLELGDSALYFCASSLGSGGREQFFGPGTRLTVL.

This chain connects TRBV13 to TRBJ1-1; 8 nucleotides align to TRBD1. The germline gives CDR1 PRHDT, CDR2 FYEKMQ (reference sequence). J lost 7 bases, V lost 1 base, and 8 bases had no gene match. CDR3 size: 15 residues. The CDR3 region is CASSLVGTGTFEAFF. The CDR3 DNA reads as TGTGCCAGCAGCTTAGTGGGGACAGGAACTTTTGAAGCTTTCTTT.

CDR3: CASSVTGVYNSPLHF. CDR3 nucleotides: TGCGCCAGCAGCGTGACAGGAGTGTATAATTCACCCCTCCACTTT. The rearrangement uses TRBV5-1 and TRBJ1-6, with D possibly matching TRBD1 (6 bases). The CDR3 length is 15 residues. V was pared by 4 bases and J by 4 bases, with 12 bases between. Germline V gives CDR1 SGHRS, CDR2 YFSETQ.

V and J are TRBV11-2 and TRBJ2-2; 8 positions match TRBD1. This CDR3 contains 14 residues. Germline CDR1 reads SGHAT; CDR2 reads FQNNGV. After removal of 3 bases from V and 7 bases from J, the junction contained 4 bases not matched to a gene. In nucleotides, the CDR3 is TGTGCCAGCAGCTTTCCAGGGGGCCTCGGGGAGCTGTTTTTT. Translating it yields CASSFPGGLGELFF.

The chain has TRBV27 and TRBJ1-2; D perhaps matches TRBD1 (6 bases). The germline CDR1 and CDR2 sequences are MNHEY and SMNVEV (reference sequence). CDR3 length: 13 residues. The germline V and J ends were trimmed by 2 bases and 5 bases, with 9 bases remaining between them. The CDR3 DNA sequence: TGTGCCAGCAGTTTAAACAGGGAGTATGGCTACACCTTC. Protein sequence: CASSLNREYGYTF.

V is TRBV12-5 and J is TRBJ1-5; 11 nucleotides agree with TRBD1. V was pared by 1 base and J by 9 bases, with 11 bases of the junction left unmatched. This CDR3 is 17 amino acids long. CDR1 LGHNT and CDR2 FRNRAP come from the germline V gene. As DNA, the CDR3 is TGTGCTAGTGGTTTGGGATGGGACAGGGGGGAGATGAGGCCCCAGCATTTT. Protein sequence: CASGLGWDRGEMRPQHF.

J is TRBJ2-7 and V is TRBV5-1; D possibly corresponds to TRBD1 (6 bases). The CDR3 runs to 13 residues. Per germline, CDR1 SGHRS and CDR2 YFSETQ. The germline V and J ends were trimmed by 6 bases and 0 bases, with 10 bases remaining between them. CDR3 nucleotides: TGCGCCAGCAACAGGGACAACTCCTACGAGCAGTACTTC. Its translation is CASNRDNSYEQYF.

V and J are TRBV3-1 (or the pseudogene TRBV3-2) and TRBJ2-2, with D perhaps TRBD1 (5 bases). This CDR3 is built from 14 residues. The germline V gene has CDR1 LGHDT and CDR2 YNNKEL (reference sequence). The V and J ends lost 3 bases and 5 bases respectively, with 10 bases between them. The CDR3 reads CASSHIQGTGELFF. The CDR3 coding sequence is TGTGCCAGCAGCCACATCCAGGGAACCGGGGAGCTGTTTTTT.

V is TRBV2 and J is TRBJ2-7, with 7 bases identical to TRBD1. The germline gives CDR1 SNHLY, CDR2 FYNNEI. There are 12 residues in the CDR3. J was trimmed by 3 bases and V by 6 bases; bases with no gene match: 2. This CDR3 is CASSRTGYEQYV. CDR3 nucleotide sequence: TGTGCCAGCAGCCGGACAGGCTACGAGCAGTACGTC.

The chain recombines TRBV20-1 with TRBJ1-2, with 10 bases aligning to TRBD1. J gave up 7 bases and V 5 bases, and 1 base lay outside the gene matches. Germline V gene lookup returns CDR1 DFQATT and CDR2 SNEGSKA (reference sequence). This CDR3 is 11 amino acids long. Here the CDR3 reads CSAGQGVGYTF. CDR3 nucleotides: TGCAGTGCTGGACAGGGGGTTGGCTACACCTTC.

V and J are TRBV3-1 (or the pseudogene TRBV3-2) and TRBJ1-2; D remains unclear. There are 13 residues in the CDR3. Germline V CDR1 and CDR2: LGHDT, YNNKEL (reference sequence). V was clipped by 1 base and J by 6 bases, with 9 bases between them. The CDR3 loop reads CASSQGWRDGYTF. CDR3 nucleotide sequence: TGTGCCAGCAGCCAAGGTTGGAGGGATGGCTACACCTTC.

The chain combines TRBV10-2 with TRBJ2-7; no definite D call. Germline V gives CDR1 WSHSY, CDR2 SAAADI. This CDR3 contains 14 residues. Trimming removed 6 bases from V and 4 bases from J, with 16 bases in between. The CDR3 sequence is CASREHLLKYEQYV. Here the CDR3 DNA reads TGCGCCAGCAGAGAACACCTGCTCAAATACGAGCAGTACGTC.

This clone was observed a few times. The chain links TRBV7-2 to TRBJ1-5, with TRBD1 matching 8 bases. V shed 1 base and J 1 base; nucleotides not matched to a gene: 3. Germline V CDR1 and CDR2: SGHTA, FQGNSA. CDR3 length: 16 amino acids. In nucleotides, the CDR3 is TGTGCCAGCAGCTTAGTCGGACAGGGAAGCAATCAGCCCCAGCATTTT. This gives the protein CASSLVGQGSNQPQHF.

This clone was observed a single time. This sequence joins TRBV6-5 and TRBJ2-1, with 8 bases fitting TRBD2. The V segment lost 7 bases and the J segment 10 bases; nucleotides outside the gene matches: 15. The germline gives CDR1 MNHEY, CDR2 SVGAGI. The CDR3 length is 15 residues. CDR3 nucleotide sequence: TGTGCCAGCACCACGGCGGGGGGCAACCTTGGGGAGCAGTTCTTC. As protein: CASTTAGGNLGEQFF.

This chain links TRBV29-1 with TRBJ1-2, with D unclear. V dropped 4 bases and J dropped 8 bases, with 17 bases sitting between them. Germline V gene data show CDR1 as SQVTM and CDR2 as ANQGSEA. The CDR3 covers 13 residues. The CDR3 sequence: CSVARGGMNGYTF. The CDR3, as DNA: TGCAGCGTTGCCCGAGGCGGAATGAACGGCTACACCTTC.

The genes are TRBV5-5 and TRBJ1-2; no clear D gene. Germline CDR1 SGHKS, CDR2 YYEKEE (reference sequence). The CDR3 covers 13 residues. Trimming left V 5 bases short and J 2 bases short, with 10 bases between. The CDR3 spells CASRQRGNYGYTF. The CDR3 DNA is TGTGCCAGCAGGCAAAGAGGCAACTATGGCTACACCTTC.

The CDR3 is CSASEQGERSYNSPLHF. Written as DNA, the CDR3 is TGCAGTGCTAGTGAACAGGGCGAAAGGTCCTATAATTCACCCCTCCACTTT. This chain joins TRBV20-1 and TRBJ1-6; tentatively, D is TRBD1 (6 bases). The V gene's germline CDR1 is DFQATT and CDR2 SNEGSKA (reference sequence). This CDR3 region has 17 residues. V lost 3 bases and J lost 1, with 16 bases in between.